This T cell receptor beta chain was recovered during a study of T cells in Graves' hyperthyroidism and ophthalmopathy. Study outcomes and limitations: A model of 13 V-J features distinguished ophthalmopathy from stable hyperthyroidism. For ophthalmopathy, model prediction preceded onset by a median around six months.

V gave up 2 bases and J gave up 1 base; unmatched junction bases: 5. CDR3 length equals 16 residues. In germline, CDR1 is MDHEN, CDR2 SYDVKM. The CDR3 regions of TCR beta were amplified from RNA transcripts. With the HTBI primer set, the TCR CDR3 went through a first round of RT-PCR. TCRdb passed the multiplex PCR reads through MiXCR, listing each CDR3 protein once. The sample holds roughly 700,000 distinct CDR3 sequences, around 15% seen once. A remark on this clonotype: Its antigen is currently unknown.

Sequencing was performed on blood. The gene calls are TRBV28 and TRBJ1-3; 7 bases are a match to TRBD1. This TCR was sampled from a man aged 50-60 years with Graves' hyperthyroidism. CDR3 sequence (DNA): TGTGCCAGCAGTTTACCGACAGGGACTTCTGGAAACACCATATATTTT. Its protein is CASSLPTGTSGNTIYF. The whole variable domain, remainder taken from reference TRBV28 and TRBJ1-3, is DVKVTQSSRYLVKRTGEKVFLECVQDMDHENMFWYRQDPGLGLRLIYFSYDVKMKEKGDIPEGYSVSREKKERFSLILESASTNQTSMYLCASSLPTGTSGNTIYFGEGSWLTVV.